The 27 T cell receptor beta chains in this list originate from one sample, sequenced in a study of response to subunit inactivated influenza vaccine (dated by TCRdb to 2016 to 2018). The protocol used for the library was RT-PCR. TCRdb shows the sequencer as Illumina HiSeq 2500. The raw public data were reprocessed by TCRdb itself: fastp quality trimming at Q25, MiXCR clonotype calling, in-frame beta chains only. Records with the same CDR3 protein are collapsed into one entry carrying the most frequent genes and DNA. Within this sample are more than 700,000 distinct CDR3 sequences, with about 20% of them counted one time only. About 9.4% of the sample is held by the ten biggest clonotypes. The sample consisted of PBMCs from blood, taken approximately 5 days after vaccination. These receptors were obtained from a man aged 50 or older who received an inactivated influenza vaccine. Donor details come from another sample of the same person, matched by shared clones.

The gene calls are TRBV5-1 and TRBJ2-1; 9 nucleotides agree with TRBD2. CDR1 SGHRS and CDR2 YFSETQ come from the germline V gene. The CDR3 consists of 15 residues. J gave up 6 bases and V 2 bases, and 6 bases lay outside the gene matches. CDR3 sequence (DNA): TGCGCCAGCAGCTTAGCTAGCGGGATGTTCAATGAGCAGTTCTTC. Its protein is CASSLASGMFNEQFF.

This clonotype was picked up many times. The chain couples TRBV7-8 to TRBJ2-3; no clear D. V shed 2 bases and J shed 0 bases, with 12 bases lying between them. The CDR3 contains 16 residues. CDR1 and CDR2 from the germline V gene are SGHVS and FQNEAQ. CDR3: CASSLLMASSTDTQYF. Written as DNA, the CDR3 is TGTGCCAGCAGCTTATTAATGGCATCTAGCACAGATACGCAGTATTTT. Drawing the rest from reference TRBV7-8 and TRBJ2-3, the complete variable domain is GAGVSQSPRYKVAKRGQDVALRCDPISGHVSLFWYQQALGQGPEFLTYFQNEAQLDKSGLPSDRFFAERPEGSVSTLKIQRTQQEDSAVYLCASSLLMASSTDTQYFGPGTRLTVL.

The gene calls are TRBV2 and TRBJ2-2, with 10 bases matching TRBD1. This CDR3 is built from 14 residues. Germline V lookup: CDR1 SNHLY, CDR2 FYNNEI. V was clipped by 8 bases and J by 4 bases; unmatched bases: 4. CDR3: CASSGQGITGELFF. The CDR3 nucleotides read TGTGCCAGCTCGGGACAGGGGATCACCGGGGAGCTGTTTTTT.

This clonotype was detected a few times. The chain combines TRBV12-3 or TRBV12-4 with TRBJ2-1; TRBD2 matches at 16 bases. The CDR3 covers 17 residues. V shed 6 bases, J shed 8 bases, and the junction held 10 bases outside the gene matches. The DNA of the CDR3 is TGTGCCAGCAGCGCTCCGGGACTAGCGGGGGGGCACCATGAGCAGTTCTTC. As protein: CASSAPGLAGGHHEQFF.

This clonotype was found many times. This chain's CDR3 is CASSLGQGYGNEQFF. The CDR3 bases are TGTGCCAGCAGCCTGGGACAGGGTTACGGGAATGAGCAGTTCTTC. The chain carries TRBV3-1 and TRBJ2-1; 9 positions agree with TRBD1. This CDR3 has 15 amino acids. With V trimmed by 4 bases and J by 7 bases, 8 bases remained unmatched. Germline CDR1 reads LGHDT; CDR2 reads YNNKEL (reference sequence).

The chain's CDR3 is CAISLSGRETQYF. In DNA form, the CDR3 reads TGTGCCATCAGTCTGAGCGGAAGGGAGACCCAGTACTTC. This chain links TRBV10-3 with TRBJ2-5; TRBD2 might be the D (5 bases). CDR1 is ENHRY, CDR2 SYGVKD, per germline. This CDR3 contains 13 residues. The ends were cut back, 5 bases at V and 5 bases at J, with 12 bases in the middle.

This clonotype came up many times. The rearrangement joins TRBV7-8 to TRBJ2-1, with a tentative D call TRBD2 (6 bases). This CDR3 is built from 15 residues. The ends were cut back, 5 bases at V and 1 base at J, with 12 bases in the middle. CDR1 and CDR2 (germline): SGHVS, FQNEAQ. The DNA of the CDR3 is TGTGCCAGCAGCGCGGTGACTAGGTCCTACAATGAGCAGTTCTTC. As protein: CASSAVTRSYNEQFF. Full variable domain (outside the CDR3, taken from reference TRBV7-8 and TRBJ2-1): GAGVSQSPRYKVAKRGQDVALRCDPISGHVSLFWYQQALGQGPEFLTYFQNEAQLDKSGLPSDRFFAERPEGSVSTLKIQRTQQEDSAVYLCASSAVTRSYNEQFFGPGTRLTVL.

J is TRBJ2-1 and V is TRBV30, with 9 nucleotides matching TRBD2. The V gene's germline CDR1 is GTSNPN and CDR2 SVGIG (reference sequence). The CDR3 spans 16 residues. V dropped 4 bases and J dropped 8; count of bases not matched to a gene: 15. CDR3 DNA sequence: TGTGCCTGGAAGGCCCTAAGGGCGGGGGGGTTCGATGAGCAGTTCTTC. Protein sequence: CAWKALRAGGFDEQFF.

The CDR3 region is CATSRGELEQYF. The CDR3 DNA is TGTGCCACCAGCAGAGGGGAGCTCGAGCAGTACTTC. J is TRBJ2-7 and V is TRBV15; TRBD2 might be the D (5 bases). The ends were cut back, 1 base at V and 6 bases at J, with 7 bases in the middle. CDR3 length equals 12 residues. CDR1 and CDR2 from the germline V gene are LNHNV and YYDKDF (reference sequence).

For the CDR3, the DNA is TGTGCCAGTATAACGGGCCGGGGTGGCGGGGCCAACGTCCTGACTTTC. Its protein is CASITGRGGGANVLTF. The chain has TRBV19 and TRBJ2-6, with TRBD2 as a possible D gene (5 bases). CDR1 and CDR2 from the germline V gene are LNHDA and SQIVND (reference sequence). The V end lost 7 bases, the J end lost 4 bases, and 17 bases lay between the germline ends. The CDR3 runs 16 residues. Based on the CDR3 plus reference TRBV19 and TRBJ2-6, the full variable domain is DGGITQSPKYLFRKEGQNVTLSCEQNLNHDAMYWYRQDPGQGLRLIYYSQIVNDFQKGDIAEGYSVSREKKESFPLTVTSAQKNPTAFYLCASITGRGGGANVLTFGAGSRLTVL.

The CDR3: CALSLVAGEVFLGTDTQYF. CDR3 nucleotide sequence: TGTGCCCTCAGTTTAGTAGCGGGGGAAGTATTTCTCGGCACAGATACGCAGTATTTT. The chain combines TRBV2 with TRBJ2-3, with 9 bases matching TRBD2. The V and J ends lost 11 bases and 1 base, in that order; junction bases with no gene match: 22. The CDR3 has 19 residues. CDR1 SNHLY and CDR2 FYNNEI come from the germline V gene.

This clonotype has more than one count but fewer than ten. J is TRBJ1-6 and V is TRBV7-6; D gene ambiguous. V gave up 3 bases and J gave up 7 bases, with 13 bases separating them. Germline V gene lookup returns CDR1 SGHVS and CDR2 FNYEAQ. The CDR3 has 15 amino acids. The CDR3 nucleotides read TGTGCCAGCAGCTTGTACGAACTGGGGAATTCACCCCTCCACTTT. As protein: CASSLYELGNSPLHF.

There are a few counts of this clonotype. J is TRBJ1-5 and V is TRBV20-1; D perhaps matches TRBD1 (6 bases). This CDR3 region has 14 residues. V was clipped by 4 bases and J by 3 bases, with 13 bases between them. Per germline, CDR1 DFQATT and CDR2 SNEGSKA (reference sequence). The CDR3 nucleotides read TGCAGTGCTACTCGAGGGGGGCTCAATCAGCCCCAGCATTTT. Translated: CSATRGGLNQPQHF.

This chain joins TRBV7-9 and TRBJ1-2, with a tentative D call TRBD1 (6 bases). Germline V gene data show CDR1 as SEHNR and CDR2 as FQNEAQ (reference sequence). CDR3 length: 12 amino acids. V dropped 10 bases and J dropped 6 bases, with 15 bases sitting between them. DNA for the CDR3: TGTGCCACCGAAGGGGGGGCGAATGGCTACACCTTC. Translating gives CATEGGANGYTF.

The chain joins TRBV28 to TRBJ1-6; TRBD1 matches 8 bases. V trimming: 5 bases; J trimming: 9 bases; junction bases outside the gene matches: 6. This CDR3 is 14 amino acids long. Germline values: CDR1 MDHEN, CDR2 SYDVKM. The CDR3 DNA reads as TGTGCCAGCAGTACAGGGGGGGGAGGTTCACCCCTCCACTTT. Amino acids: CASSTGGGGSPLHF.

This clonotype was seen a handful of times. The rearrangement uses TRBV6-1 and TRBJ1-5; no clear D. Germline V lookup: CDR1 MNHNS, CDR2 SASEGT. V gave up 8 bases and J gave up 7 bases, with 21 bases separating them. This CDR3 spans 15 amino acids. The CDR3 DNA reads as TGTGCCAGCGGTCCCTCTCTCCGAGATGGGCAGCCCCAGCATTTT. It translates to CASGPSLRDGQPQHF.

V and J are TRBV7-8 and TRBJ1-3; D gene unclear. V was clipped by 1 base and J by 1 base, with 8 bases between them. Germline CDR1 and CDR2: SGHVS and FQNEAQ. The CDR3 length is 15 residues. The DNA of the CDR3 is TGTGCCAGCAGCTTAGGAGTGGGGTCTGGAAACACCATATATTTT. Translated: CASSLGVGSGNTIYF.

V gene TRBV12-3 or TRBV12-4 combines with J gene TRBJ1-1; 12 bases line up with TRBD1. This CDR3 is 16 amino acids long. V lost 6 bases and J lost 3; bases outside the gene matches: 8. CDR3 DNA: TGTGCCAGCAGGTTTTCCGGGACAGGGGGCTACACTGAAGCTTTCTTT. It codes for CASRFSGTGGYTEAFF.

The chain couples TRBV20-1 to TRBJ2-1; 7 bases are shared with TRBD1. Germline V gene lookup returns CDR1 DFQATT and CDR2 SNEGSKA (reference sequence). Germline trimming cut 5 bases from V and 6 bases from J; bases unmatched to any gene: 13. The CDR3 contains 15 residues. The CDR3 protein is CSAETGWLFRNEQFF. CDR3 DNA: TGCAGTGCTGAGACAGGGTGGTTATTCCGCAATGAGCAGTTCTTC.

This clonotype was counted a few times. CDR3 loop: CASRAPMTQETQYF. The CDR3 DNA reads TGTGCCAGCAGGGCCCCCATGACACAAGAGACCCAGTACTTC. The J gene is TRBJ2-5, the V gene TRBV28; D gene uncertain. V lost 6 bases, J lost 2 bases, and 13 bases lay in between. Germline assignment: CDR1 MDHEN and CDR2 SYDVKM. This CDR3 comprises 14 residues.

The chain links TRBV6-2 or TRBV6-3 to TRBJ2-7, with 11 bases lining up with TRBD2. CDR1 is MNHEY and CDR2 is SVGEGT in the germline V gene. The trim removed 8 bases at V and 1 base at J, leaving 10 bases unmatched. The CDR3 has 16 residues. The DNA of the CDR3 is TGTGCCAGCGAAAAACGGACTAGCGGGTTTTCCTACGAGCAGTACTTC. It is translated as CASEKRTSGFSYEQYF.

The chain carries TRBV20-1 and TRBJ2-7; TRBD2 matches at 10 bases. CDR3 length: 14 residues. V lost 0 bases and J lost 2; bases outside the gene matches: 1. CDR1 DFQATT and CDR2 SNEGSKA come from the germline V gene (reference sequence). The CDR3 reads CSARDGLAAYEQYF. The CDR3 DNA reads as TGCAGTGCTAGAGACGGACTAGCGGCCTACGAGCAGTACTTC.

The chain employs TRBV28 and TRBJ2-5; TRBD2 agrees at 12 bases. The CDR3 runs to 17 residues. Germline V gives CDR1 MDHEN, CDR2 SYDVKM. The V gene end was trimmed by 1 base and the J gene end by 2 bases; junction bases not matched to a gene: 5. The DNA for the CDR3 is TGTGCCAGCAGTTTATCCTTTCTAGCGGGGGGGCAAGAGACCCAGTACTTC. As protein: CASSLSFLAGGQETQYF. Full variable domain (rest looked up from reference TRBV28 and TRBJ2-5): DVKVTQSSRYLVKRTGEKVFLECVQDMDHENMFWYRQDPGLGLRLIYFSYDVKMKEKGDIPEGYSVSREKKERFSLILESASTNQTSMYLCASSLSFLAGGQETQYFGPGTRLLVL.

This clonotype was observed a few times. V is TRBV29-1 and J is TRBJ2-1, with 7 bases matching TRBD1. The CDR3 spans 12 residues. Germline V gene lookup returns CDR1 SQVTM and CDR2 ANQGSEA. V lost 3 bases and J lost 9; bases outside the gene matches: 5. CDR3 residues: CSVETGLVEQFF. For the CDR3, the DNA is TGCAGCGTTGAGACAGGGCTCGTTGAGCAGTTCTTC.

The V and J genes are TRBV24-1 and TRBJ2-1; TRBD1 is a possible D gene (6 bases). Trimming left V 3 bases short and J 4 bases short, with 12 bases between. Germline V gene lookup returns CDR1 KGHDR and CDR2 SFDVKD. This CDR3 spans 15 amino acids. CDR3 DNA: TGTGCCACCAGTGATCCGATTGACAGGTACAATGAGCAGTTCTTC. Protein product: CATSDPIDRYNEQFF.

This clonotype showed up just a few times. V is TRBV12-3 or TRBV12-4 and J is TRBJ2-7; unclear D gene. Between the trimmed V and J ends, which lost 2 bases and 4 bases, there was a span of 6 bases. The CDR3 loop spans 12 amino acids. The CDR3 region has the DNA TGTGCCAGCAGTTTACGGCTTTACGAGCAGTACTTC. Translation: CASSLRLYEQYF.

V usage is TRBV10-3 and J usage is TRBJ2-2; 14 bases fit TRBD2. J lost 2 bases, V lost 8 bases, and 1 base had no gene match. This CDR3 is 15 amino acids long. CDR1 and CDR2 (germline): ENHRY, SYGVKD. The CDR3 DNA is TGTGCCATCGGGACTAGCGGGAGAAACACCGGGGAGCTGTTTTTT. It specifies CAIGTSGRNTGELFF.